This TCR beta chain was recorded in a study of human T cells and chemical hapten exposure. Overall study context: Predominantly women, the patients had alopecia areata, totalis or universalis.

Per the original methods: TCRs per sample had a median of approximately 96,000 and ranged from roughly 20,000 to 700,000. TCRdb processed the RACE reads anew with MiXCR; each CDR3 protein has one entry. TCRdb assigned the V and J calls; the authors' analysis was not used. The data contain around 340,000 distinct CDR3 sequences, 6% to 8.5% of them seen just once; the ten biggest clones take up 8% to 9%. V shed 6 bases and J shed 3 bases, with 5 bases lying between them. Per the germline V gene, CDR1 is MDHEN and CDR2 is SYDVKM. The CDR3 has 11 residues. Only a few counts were recorded for this clonotype. Its target is unknown. General study points: The number of TCRs over 1 in 1000 frequency stayed unchanged after DPC.

Stated time point: patch test 1, 2 weeks after DPC sensitization. The sample's treatment: therapeutic diphenylcyclopropenone sensitization with weekly scalp DPC. The source of this sequence is a woman between 18 and 29 years old with alopecia areata. Some clones in this sample may be carry-over from other donors' samples. The rearrangement joins TRBV28 to TRBJ1-1; D uncertain. Sequenced here: whole blood, sampled in connection with sensitization to the hapten diphenylcyclopropenone (DPC). The CDR3, as DNA: TGTGCCAGCAGAATCTACACTGAAGCTTTCTTT. This sequence encodes CASRIYTEAFF.